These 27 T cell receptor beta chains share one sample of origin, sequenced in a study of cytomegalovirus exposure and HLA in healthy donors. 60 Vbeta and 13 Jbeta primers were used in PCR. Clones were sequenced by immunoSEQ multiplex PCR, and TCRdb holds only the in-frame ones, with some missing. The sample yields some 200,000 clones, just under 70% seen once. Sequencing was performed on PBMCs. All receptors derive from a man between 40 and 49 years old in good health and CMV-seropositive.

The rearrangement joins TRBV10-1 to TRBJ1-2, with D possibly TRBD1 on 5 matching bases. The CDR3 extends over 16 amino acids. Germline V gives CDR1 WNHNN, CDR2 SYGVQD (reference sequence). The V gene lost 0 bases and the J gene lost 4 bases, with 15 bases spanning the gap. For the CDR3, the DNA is TGCGCCAGCAGTGAGTCGAATGGGGGAGCGGGCTATGGCTACACCTTC. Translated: CASSESNGGAGYGYTF.

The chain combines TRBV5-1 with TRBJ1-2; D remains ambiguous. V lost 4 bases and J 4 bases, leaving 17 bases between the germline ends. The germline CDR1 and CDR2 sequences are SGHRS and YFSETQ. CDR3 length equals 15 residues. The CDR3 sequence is CASSLEGRSGYGYTF. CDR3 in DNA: TGCGCCAGCAGCCTAGAGGGTCGCTCAGGCTATGGCTACACCTTC.

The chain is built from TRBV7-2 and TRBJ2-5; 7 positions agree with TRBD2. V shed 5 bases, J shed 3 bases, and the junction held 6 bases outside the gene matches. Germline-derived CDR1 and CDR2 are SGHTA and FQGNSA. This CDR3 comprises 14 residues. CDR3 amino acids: CASSLGGREETQYF. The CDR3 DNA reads TGTGCCAGCAGCCTCGGGGGGAGAGAAGAGACCCAGTACTTC.

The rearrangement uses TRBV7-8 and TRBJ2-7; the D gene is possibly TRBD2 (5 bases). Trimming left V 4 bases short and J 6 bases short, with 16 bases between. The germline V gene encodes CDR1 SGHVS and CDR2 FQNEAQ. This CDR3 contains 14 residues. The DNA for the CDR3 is TGTGCCAGCAGCTCGGTAGCCCGGACTCTCGAGCAGTACTTC. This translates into CASSSVARTLEQYF.

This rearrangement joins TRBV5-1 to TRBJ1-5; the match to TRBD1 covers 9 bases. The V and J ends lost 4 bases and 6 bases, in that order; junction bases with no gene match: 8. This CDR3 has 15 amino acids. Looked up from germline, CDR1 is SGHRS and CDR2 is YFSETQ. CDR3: CASSPGTGPSQPQHF. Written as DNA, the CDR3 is TGCGCCAGCAGCCCCGGGACAGGGCCGAGTCAGCCCCAGCATTTT.

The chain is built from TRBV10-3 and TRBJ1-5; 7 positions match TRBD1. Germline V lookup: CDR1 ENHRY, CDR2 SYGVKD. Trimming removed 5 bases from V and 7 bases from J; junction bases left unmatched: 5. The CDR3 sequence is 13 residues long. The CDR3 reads CAISRGLGQPQHF. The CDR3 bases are TGTGCCATCAGTAGGGGGCTAGGGCAGCCCCAGCATTTT.

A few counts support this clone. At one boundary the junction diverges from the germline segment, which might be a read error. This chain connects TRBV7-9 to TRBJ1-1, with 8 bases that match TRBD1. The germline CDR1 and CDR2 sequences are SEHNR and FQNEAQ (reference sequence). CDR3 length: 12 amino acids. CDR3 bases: TGTTCCAGCAGCTCGGAGACAGGGGATGCTTTCTTT. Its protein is CSSSSETGDAFF.

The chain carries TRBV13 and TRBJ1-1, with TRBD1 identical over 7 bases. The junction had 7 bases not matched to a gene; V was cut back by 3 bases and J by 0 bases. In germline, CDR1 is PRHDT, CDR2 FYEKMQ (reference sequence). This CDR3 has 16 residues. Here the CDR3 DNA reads TGTGCCAGCAGCTTGGGGACAGTTAGCATGAACACTGAAGCTTTCTTT. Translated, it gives CASSLGTVSMNTEAFF.

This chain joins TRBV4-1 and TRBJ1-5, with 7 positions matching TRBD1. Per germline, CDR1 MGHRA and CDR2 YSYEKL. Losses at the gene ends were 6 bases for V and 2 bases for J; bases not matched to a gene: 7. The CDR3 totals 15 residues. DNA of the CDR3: TGCGCCAGCAGTCGACAGGGCGCAGGCAATCAGCCCCAGCATTTT. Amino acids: CASSRQGAGNQPQHF.

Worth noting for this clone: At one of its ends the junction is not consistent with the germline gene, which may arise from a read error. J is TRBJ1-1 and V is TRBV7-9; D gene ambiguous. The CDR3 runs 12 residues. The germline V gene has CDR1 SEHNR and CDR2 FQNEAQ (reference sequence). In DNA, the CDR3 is TGTTCCAGCAGCTTATCCTTCACTGAAGCTTTCTTT. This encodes CSSSLSFTEAFF.

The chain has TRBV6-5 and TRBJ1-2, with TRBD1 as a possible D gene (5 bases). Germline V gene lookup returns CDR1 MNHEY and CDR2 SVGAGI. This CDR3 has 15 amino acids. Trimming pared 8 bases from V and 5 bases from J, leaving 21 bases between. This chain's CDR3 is CASSKANGGGYGYTF. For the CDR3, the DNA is TGTGCCAGCTCTAAGGCTAATGGGGGGGGGTATGGCTACACCTTC.

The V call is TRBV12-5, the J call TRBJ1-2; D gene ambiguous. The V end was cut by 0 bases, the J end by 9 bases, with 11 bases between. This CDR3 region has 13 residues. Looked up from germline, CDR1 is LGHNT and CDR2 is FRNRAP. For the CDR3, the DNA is TGTGCTAGTGGTTTGGTAGGTCGAGGAAGCTACACCTTC. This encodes CASGLVGRGSYTF.

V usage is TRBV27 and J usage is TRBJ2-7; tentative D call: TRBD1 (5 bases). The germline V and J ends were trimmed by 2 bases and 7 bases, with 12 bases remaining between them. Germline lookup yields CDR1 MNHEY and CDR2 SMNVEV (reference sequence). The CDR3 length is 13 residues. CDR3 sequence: CASSLLGVEEQYF. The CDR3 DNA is TGTGCCAGCAGTTTACTAGGGGTGGAGGAGCAGTACTTC.

In DNA form, the CDR3 reads TGTGCCAGCAGCCAAGAGGGGACAGGGCTAAATTCACCCCTCCACTTT. This sequence encodes CASSQEGTGLNSPLHF. The chain joins TRBV4-2 to TRBJ1-6, with 9 bases matching TRBD1. Looked up from germline, CDR1 is LGHNA and CDR2 is YNFKEQ. This CDR3 region has 16 residues. With V trimmed by 0 bases and J by 7 bases, 4 bases remained unmatched.

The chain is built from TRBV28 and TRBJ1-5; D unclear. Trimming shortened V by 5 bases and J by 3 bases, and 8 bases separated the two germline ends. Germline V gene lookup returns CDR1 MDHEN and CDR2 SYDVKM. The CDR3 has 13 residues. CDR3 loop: CASSAGFNQPQHF. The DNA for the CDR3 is TGTGCCAGCAGTGCGGGTTTCAATCAGCCCCAGCATTTT.

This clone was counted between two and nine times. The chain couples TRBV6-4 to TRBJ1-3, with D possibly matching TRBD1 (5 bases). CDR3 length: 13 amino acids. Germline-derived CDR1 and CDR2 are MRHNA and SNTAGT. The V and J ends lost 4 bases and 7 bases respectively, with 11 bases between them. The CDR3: CASSGRVRNTIYF. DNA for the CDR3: TGTGCCAGCAGTGGCAGGGTCCGGAACACCATATATTTT.

CDR3 nucleotides: TGTGCCAGCAGTGGATCCGGGACAGGGGAATCACCCCTCCACTTT. Translation gives CASSGSGTGESPLHF. The chain has TRBV9 and TRBJ1-6, with 10 positions matching TRBD1. From germline, CDR1 is SGDLS and CDR2 YYNGEE. The junction had 9 bases not matched to a gene; V was cut back by 5 bases and J by 10 bases. The CDR3 is 15 residues long.

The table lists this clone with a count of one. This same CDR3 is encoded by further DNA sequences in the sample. The CDR3 DNA sequence: TGTGCCAGCAGGACCGGGACTAACCAAGAGACCCAGTACTTC. It encodes CASRTGTNQETQYF. This chain links TRBV7-9 with TRBJ2-5; 7 bases fit TRBD2. CDR1 SEHNR and CDR2 FQNEAQ come from the germline V gene (reference sequence). Trimming removed 6 bases from V and 0 bases from J; junction bases left unmatched: 4. This CDR3 comprises 14 residues.

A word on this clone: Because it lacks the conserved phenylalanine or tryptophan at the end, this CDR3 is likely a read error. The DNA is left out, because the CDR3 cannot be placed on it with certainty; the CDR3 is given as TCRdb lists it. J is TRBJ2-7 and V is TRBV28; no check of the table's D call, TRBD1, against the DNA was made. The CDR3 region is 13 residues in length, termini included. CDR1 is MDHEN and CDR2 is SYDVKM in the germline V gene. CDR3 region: CASSFPGGGQGVL.

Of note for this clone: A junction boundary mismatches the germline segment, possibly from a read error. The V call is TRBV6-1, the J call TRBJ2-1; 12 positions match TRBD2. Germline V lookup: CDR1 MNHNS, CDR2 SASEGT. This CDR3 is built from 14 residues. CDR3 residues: CAARLAGEVNGQFF. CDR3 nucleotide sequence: TGTGCCGCAAGACTAGCGGGGGAAGTCAATGGGCAGTTCTTC.

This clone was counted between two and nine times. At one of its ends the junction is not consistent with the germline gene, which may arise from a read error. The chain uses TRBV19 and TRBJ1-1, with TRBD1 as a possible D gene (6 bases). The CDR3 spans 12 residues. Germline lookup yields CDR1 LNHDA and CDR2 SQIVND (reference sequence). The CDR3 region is CASSKLTGPNYF. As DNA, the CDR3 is TGTGCCAGTAGTAAGTTAACAGGGCCGAATTATTTT.

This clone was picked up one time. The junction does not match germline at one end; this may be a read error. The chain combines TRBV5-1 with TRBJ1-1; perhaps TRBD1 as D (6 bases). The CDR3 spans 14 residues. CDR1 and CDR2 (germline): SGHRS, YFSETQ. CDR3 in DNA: TGCGTCAGCAGCTATCGACAGGAGGCCACTGAAGCTTTCTTT. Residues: CVSSYRQEATEAFF.

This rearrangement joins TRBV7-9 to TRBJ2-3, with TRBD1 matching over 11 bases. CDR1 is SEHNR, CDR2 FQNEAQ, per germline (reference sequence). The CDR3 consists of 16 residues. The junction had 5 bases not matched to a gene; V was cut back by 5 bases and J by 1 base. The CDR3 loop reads CASSPRDRGGTDTQYF. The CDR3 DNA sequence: TGTGCCAGCAGCCCCAGGGACAGGGGGGGCACAGATACGCAGTATTTT.

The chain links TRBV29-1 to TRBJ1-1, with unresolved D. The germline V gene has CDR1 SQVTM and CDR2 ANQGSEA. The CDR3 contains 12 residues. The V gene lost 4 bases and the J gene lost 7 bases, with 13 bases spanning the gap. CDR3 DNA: TGCAGCGTTGCCACGGGCGCGGGTGAAGCTTTCTTT. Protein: CSVATGAGEAFF. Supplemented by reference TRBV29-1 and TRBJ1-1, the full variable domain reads SAVISQKPSRDICQRGTSLTIQCQVDSQVTMMFWYRQQPGQSLTLIATANQGSEATYESGFVIDKFPISRPNLTFSTLTVSNMSPEDSSIYLCSVATGAGEAFFGQGTRLTVV.

The CDR3 protein is CASRRLAGGSEQFF. As DNA, the CDR3 is TGTGCCAGCAGACGACTAGCGGGGGGTAGTGAGCAGTTCTTC. This sequence joins TRBV11-2 and TRBJ2-1, with 13 positions matching TRBD2. Germline V lookup: CDR1 SGHAT, CDR2 FQNNGV. With 6 bases clipped from V and 9 bases from J, the junction kept 5 bases outside the gene matches. The CDR3 covers 14 residues. Filled out from reference TRBV11-2 and TRBJ2-1, the complete variable domain reads EAGVAQSPRYKIIEKRQSVAFWCNPISGHATLYWYQQILGQGPKLLIQFQNNGVVDDSQLPKDRFSAERLKGVDSTLKIQPAKLEDSAVYLCASRRLAGGSEQFFGPGTRLTVL.

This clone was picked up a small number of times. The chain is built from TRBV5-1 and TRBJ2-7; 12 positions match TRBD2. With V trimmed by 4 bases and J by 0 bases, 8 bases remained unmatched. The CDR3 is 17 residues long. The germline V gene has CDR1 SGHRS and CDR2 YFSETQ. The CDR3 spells CASSPGLAGRSSYEQYF. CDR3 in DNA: TGCGCCAGCAGCCCTGGACTAGCGGGGAGGAGCTCCTACGAGCAGTACTTC.

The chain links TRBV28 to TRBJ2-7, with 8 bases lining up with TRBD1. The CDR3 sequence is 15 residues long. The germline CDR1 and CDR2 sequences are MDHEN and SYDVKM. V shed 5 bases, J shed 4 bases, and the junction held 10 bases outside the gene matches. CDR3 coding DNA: TGTGCCAGCAGTGTCCCCAGGGGGCAGAGGTACGAGCAGTACTTC. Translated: CASSVPRGQRYEQYF.